This TCR beta chain was sequenced for a study of blood T cell repertoires in COVID-19. All enrollees were about 18 to 89 years old and from 25 or so US areas. TCRdb keeps only in-frame clones here, not all; method: immunoSEQ multiplex PCR. The sample carries about 250,000 clones, around 89% recorded once. The clonotype comes from a man in his forties who had recovered from COVID-19. Sequences were obtained from PBMCs or T cells enriched from blood (not recorded which).

The CDR3 sequence: CASSYGGGFVETQYF. The CDR3 region has the DNA TGTGCCAGCAGCTACGGCGGGGGGTTCGTGGAGACCCAGTACTTC. The chain recombines TRBV7-3 with TRBJ2-5; 8 bases align to TRBD2. Germline loops: CDR1 SGHTA, CDR2 FQGTGA. The CDR3 has 15 amino acids. The V gene end was trimmed by 4 bases and the J gene end by 5 bases; junction bases not matched to a gene: 9.